The present TCR beta chain was sequenced within a study of blood T cell repertoires in COVID-19 (dated by TCRdb to 2020 to 2021). For the study in its entirety: Collaborator samples came from the United States, Italy and Spain and covered acute and convalescent phases of COVID-19. HLA class I and class II types, where available, came from metadata supplied by the sample provider rather than from assay-based typing. The material from the prospective study consisted of cDNA or gDNA derived from T cells, B-cell-depleted T cells, or PBMCs. A freely available public database, intended as a resource for researchers studying the immune response to SARS-CoV-2, is where the repertoires were released. The dataset comprised deeply sampled blood TCRbeta repertoires from subjects exposed to, actively infected with, or recovered from COVID-19. The sample metadata nearly always contained a de-identified subject ID, COVID-19 status, age in years and sex. Samples came from the ongoing ImmuneRACE study (first 160 participants) plus 1,254 subjects from 6 global collaborators.

Inclusive of the bounding cysteine and phenylalanine, the CDR3 is 14 residues long. Just the 42-base CDR3 DNA is kept, in frame starting at base 1. Whole blood was collected in K2EDTA tubes by collaborating institutions according to the institutions' own protocols. For TCRbeta analysis, collaborators shipped samples as frozen whole blood, isolated PBMCs, or DNA extracted from either of those sample types. TCRbeta CDR3 regions were amplified from genomic DNA by means of the immunoSEQ Assay, a bias-controlled multiplex PCR. Processing in the source paper ran as follows. Within the assay, amplification of reference gene primers was used to estimate how many nucleated cells each sample contained. Sequence reads were collapsed and filtered to measure the absolute abundance of every unique TCRbeta CDR3 rearrangement. For each sample, productive Simpson clonality was calculated as the square root of Simpson's diversity index across productive rearrangements. In TCRdb, the immuneACCESS table is reduced to in-frame sequences with V and J assigned. These tables do not hold every clone; where another copy was compared, an unresolved V gene accounts for under half, and the others remain unexplained. That table is the source of V, J and clone size, and D and trimming were worked out from the DNA. The sample table shows 150,000 to 200,000 clones, and about nine tenths are seen once. The ten largest clones add up to about 3.5% of the sample.

A few counts support this clone. Its antigen is not yet known. One base away there is no much larger clone; base qualities are not given. Points the paper makes about the study in general: Clinical and demographic metadata were provided uncurated, with the amount varying by source and participant.

This sequence originates from a man aged 65-85 years with acute or convalescent COVID-19. The chain is encoded by TRBV21-1 joined to TRBJ1-5. TRBV21-1 is reported as a pseudogene. The sample was peripheral blood. This receptor has the CDR3 CASSKVAAYQPQHF. The nucleotides are TGTGCCAGCAGCAAAGTCGCGGCTTATCAGCCCCAGCATTTT.